Below, 7 T cell receptor beta chains from the same sample are listed, as sequenced in a study of blood T cell repertoires in COVID-19. Assay: immunoSEQ multiplex PCR; the TCRdb copy retains only in-frame clones and omits some. The repertoire holds 140,000 to 150,000 clones, with approximately 84% as singletons. The sample taken for sequencing was peripheral blood. These receptors all come from a human donor with acute or convalescent COVID-19. The donor label of this sample is uncertain.

This clone was seen a handful of times. The chain links TRBV24-1 to TRBJ1-5; 9 bases match TRBD1. V shed 8 bases, J shed 6 bases, and the junction held 10 bases outside the gene matches. The CDR3 covers 15 residues. From germline, CDR1 is KGHDR and CDR2 SFDVKD. CDR3 nucleotides: TGTGCCACCACACGGACAGGGGAACAGCGTCAGCCCCAGCATTTT. Protein sequence: CATTRTGEQRQPQHF.

The chain joins TRBV12-3 or TRBV12-4 to TRBJ1-2, with 8 bases identical to TRBD1. J lost 4 bases, V lost 6 bases, and 4 bases had no gene match. The CDR3 loop spans 13 amino acids. The CDR3 loop reads CASSRQGSYGYTF. The CDR3 DNA reads TGTGCCAGCAGCAGACAGGGGTCCTATGGCTACACCTTC.

The rearrangement uses TRBV9 and TRBJ1-4; D uncertain. V was clipped by 2 bases and J by 5 bases, with 13 bases between them. Germline CDR1 reads SGDLS; CDR2 reads YYNGEE. The CDR3 totals 15 residues. CDR3 protein: CASSVNTAKNEKLFF. The CDR3 DNA sequence: TGTGCCAGCAGCGTTAACACAGCCAAGAATGAAAAACTGTTTTTT.

The sample holds a few counts of this clone. The rearrangement links TRBV5-1 to TRBJ1-1, with D unclear. CDR3 size: 16 residues. Germline V gives CDR1 SGHRS, CDR2 YFSETQ. V lost 0 bases and J 0 bases, leaving 12 bases between the germline ends. CDR3 protein: CASSLVGGLMNTEAFF. The CDR3 DNA reads TGCGCCAGCAGCTTGGTTGGCGGATTAATGAACACTGAAGCTTTCTTT. Full variable domain (rest looked up from reference TRBV5-1 and TRBJ1-1): KAGVTQTPRYLIKTRGQQVTLSCSPISGHRSVSWYQQTPGQGLQFLFEYFSETQRNKGNFPGRFSGRQFSNSRSEMNVSTLELGDSALYLCASSLVGGLMNTEAFFGQGTRLTVV.

This chain links TRBV11-3 with TRBJ2-1; 8 bases align to TRBD1. V was pared by 4 bases and J by 3 bases, with 5 bases of the junction left unmatched. The CDR3 sequence is 15 residues long. Germline-derived CDR1 and CDR2 are SGHNT and YENEEA. CDR3 DNA sequence: TGTGCCAGCAGCTCGCCGGGACAGGACTACAATGAGCAGTTCTTC. Amino acids: CASSSPGQDYNEQFF.

The chain couples TRBV4-3 to TRBJ1-2, with unresolved D. The CDR3 has 15 amino acids. Trimming took 2 bases from V and 0 from J, leaving 10 bases between them. Per the germline V gene, CDR1 is LGHNA and CDR2 is YSLEER. The CDR3 bases are TGCGCCAGCAGCCAACGGGAGGGCTCTAACTATGGCTACACCTTC. This codes for CASSQREGSNYGYTF.

The CDR3 DNA sequence: TGTGCCAGCAGCTTAGATCGCAGGGGGGCCGGGGAGCTGTTTTTT. Translating it yields CASSLDRRGAGELFF. V gene TRBV7-2 combines with J gene TRBJ2-2; tentatively, D is TRBD1 (7 bases). The CDR3 is 15 residues long. The germline V gene has CDR1 SGHTA and CDR2 FQGNSA. V lost 1 base and J 6 bases, leaving 12 bases between the germline ends.